A single sample is the source of the 5 T cell receptor beta chains below, sequenced in a study of fetal regulatory T cell absence and autoimmunity (dated by TCRdb to 2015 to 2018). The protocol used for the library was the immunoSEQ multiplex PCR assay. TCRdb retrieved this table from immuneACCESS and kept in-frame rearrangements only. Not all clones are present; in checked studies, unresolved V genes account for under half, and no reason is known for the remainder. Within this sample are approximately 46,000 clones, with just under 85% of them counted one time only. Clones ranked in the top ten supply roughly 0.37% of the sample. Sequenced input: cord blood. Receptor source: a newborn boy with IPEX syndrome.

The CDR3 DNA sequence: TGCAGCCCCCTTTCGCCTAACTATGGCTACACCTTC. This codes for CSPLSPNYGYTF. This rearrangement joins TRBV29-1 to TRBJ1-2; D ambiguous. V lost 8 bases, J lost 0 bases, and 10 bases lay in between. In germline, CDR1 is SQVTM, CDR2 ANQGSEA. The CDR3 is 12 residues long. Variable domain in full (rest from reference TRBV29-1 and TRBJ1-2): SAVISQKPSRDICQRGTSLTIQCQVDSQVTMMFWYRQQPGQSLTLIATANQGSEATYESGFVIDKFPISRPNLTFSTLTVSNMSPEDSSIYLCSPLSPNYGYTFGSGTRLTVV.

This chain links TRBV18 with TRBJ2-1; 7 bases map to TRBD1. The V gene's germline CDR1 is KGHSH and CDR2 LQKENI. This CDR3 has 15 amino acids. V lost 2 bases and J lost 5; bases outside the gene matches: 6. CDR3 DNA: TGTGCCAGCTCACCAATGTGGACAGGAGACAATGAGCAGTTCTTC. As protein: CASSPMWTGDNEQFF.

This chain links TRBV5-4 with TRBJ2-3; TRBD2 aligns across 9 bases. The CDR3 loop spans 17 amino acids. Unmatched junction bases numbered 10, after V lost 5 bases and J lost 0 bases. Germline lookup yields CDR1 SGHNT and CDR2 YYREEE (reference sequence). The DNA of the CDR3 is TGTGCCAGCAGTAGGTGGAGTAGCGGGGGAAGCACAGATACGCAGTATTTT. Residues: CASSRWSSGGSTDTQYF.

The rearrangement joins TRBV21-1 to TRBJ1-2; TRBD1 was called by the table and not checked on the DNA. TRBV21-1 is a known pseudogene. This CDR3 is built from 10 residues. The CDR3 loop is CASTPIGYTF. CDR3 bases: TGTGCCAGCACCCCAATCGGCTACACCTTC.

This clone was picked up one time. This chain joins TRBV11-2 and TRBJ2-2, with TRBD2 matching 11 bases. The CDR3 has 16 residues. The V and J ends lost 3 bases and 1 base, in that order; junction bases with no gene match: 1. The germline V gene has CDR1 SGHAT and CDR2 FQNNGV. The CDR3 region has the DNA TGTGCCAGCAGCTTCGGGACTAGCGGGAACACCGGGGAGCTGTTTTTT. It translates to CASSFGTSGNTGELFF.